Listed here are 8 T cell receptor beta chains from one sample, sequenced in a study of Graves' ophthalmopathy and Graves' hyperthyroidism. Investigators amplified TCR beta CDR3 regions from RNA transcripts. RT-PCR was first run with HTBI primers, then multiplex PCR in a second round. A single record per CDR3 protein comes from TCRdb applying MiXCR to the multiplex PCR reads. The sample lists about 620,000 distinct CDR3 sequences; approximately 21% were seen once. The sample taken for sequencing was peripheral blood. The receptors here all came from a woman aged 18-29 years with stable Graves' hyperthyroidism. Some clones in this sample may be carry-over from other donors' samples.

This clonotype appeared many times. The chain joins TRBV28 to TRBJ2-2, with no clear D. The germline CDR1 and CDR2 sequences are MDHEN and SYDVKM. The ends were cut back, 6 bases at V and 7 bases at J, with 12 bases in the middle. This CDR3 is 13 amino acids long. The CDR3 DNA follows: TGTGCCAGCAGACCTGGACGGGTCGGGGAGCTGTTTTTT. Translated: CASRPGRVGELFF.

This clonotype occurred many times. V usage is TRBV28 and J usage is TRBJ2-7; 7 bases are a match to TRBD2. The CDR3 loop spans 17 amino acids. Trimming cost V 5 bases and J 3 bases; bases outside gene matches: 16. Germline CDR1 reads MDHEN; CDR2 reads SYDVKM. Written as DNA, the CDR3 is TGTGCCAGCAGTCCGGCCGGGGCTAGCGGATTGGTCTACGAGCAGTACTTC. Translation: CASSPAGASGLVYEQYF. Supplemented by reference TRBV28 and TRBJ2-7, the full variable domain reads DVKVTQSSRYLVKRTGEKVFLECVQDMDHENMFWYRQDPGLGLRLIYFSYDVKMKEKGDIPEGYSVSREKKERFSLILESASTNQTSMYLCASSPAGASGLVYEQYFGPGTRLTVT.

The sample holds many counts of this clonotype. The chain combines TRBV29-1 with TRBJ1-1; TRBD1 is a possible D gene (6 bases). V was trimmed by 5 bases and J by 2 bases, leaving 12 bases between them. Germline V CDR1 and CDR2: SQVTM, ANQGSEA. This CDR3 contains 13 residues. CDR3 protein: CSVSGALNTEAFF. The CDR3 DNA sequence: TGCAGCGTTTCAGGGGCCCTTAACACTGAAGCTTTCTTT.

This chain joins TRBV29-1 and TRBJ1-1, with D possibly TRBD1 on 6 matching bases. This CDR3 region has 13 residues. With 3 bases removed from V and 4 bases from J, the gap between germline ends came to 12 bases. The germline V gene encodes CDR1 SQVTM and CDR2 ANQGSEA. Here the CDR3 reads CSVEKTGVTEAFF. CDR3 nucleotides: TGCAGCGTTGAGAAGACAGGCGTCACTGAAGCTTTCTTT.

The DNA for the CDR3 is TGCGCCAGCAGTCGAAGTCTGGACACCGGGGAGCTGTTTTTT. Amino acid sequence: CASSRSLDTGELFF. The J gene is TRBJ2-2, the V gene TRBV10-1, with D uncertain. Per germline, CDR1 WNHNN and CDR2 SYGVQD (reference sequence). V lost 5 bases to trimming and J lost 3 bases, with 10 bases between them. This CDR3 contains 14 residues.

The chain uses TRBV7-9 and TRBJ2-7, with a weak D call TRBD1 (5 bases). CDR1 is SEHNR and CDR2 is FQNEAQ in the germline V gene (reference sequence). The V end was cut by 5 bases, the J end by 4 bases, with 15 bases between. This CDR3 is built from 14 residues. The CDR3 loop reads CASSPVQGGYEQYF. The CDR3 nucleotides read TGTGCCAGCAGCCCCGTGCAGGGTGGGTACGAGCAGTACTTC.

This clonotype was seen at least ten times. The chain employs TRBV11-2 and TRBJ2-5; TRBD2 aligns across 7 bases. After removal of 1 base from V and 4 bases from J, the junction contained 9 bases not matched to a gene. Looked up from germline, CDR1 is SGHAT and CDR2 is FQNNGV. This CDR3 is built from 16 residues. CDR3 protein: CASSLVYGGSGETQYF. CDR3 DNA sequence: TGTGCCAGCAGCTTAGTGTACGGGGGGTCGGGAGAGACCCAGTACTTC. Filled out from reference TRBV11-2 and TRBJ2-5, the complete variable domain reads EAGVAQSPRYKIIEKRQSVAFWCNPISGHATLYWYQQILGQGPKLLIQFQNNGVVDDSQLPKDRFSAERLKGVDSTLKIQPAKLEDSAVYLCASSLVYGGSGETQYFGPGTRLLVL.

Note on this clonotype: The germline gene is not matched at one end of the junction; a read error may be the cause. The J gene is TRBJ1-2, the V gene TRBV12-3 or TRBV12-4; D remains unclear. This CDR3 contains 16 residues. For the CDR3, the DNA is TGTGCCAGCAGTTTCTCGGCAAAGATCAGGCTCTATGGTTACACCTTC. Its protein product is CASSFSAKIRLYGYTF.